This T cell receptor beta chain is from a study of untreated major depressive disorder. CDR1 is GTSNPN, CDR2 SVGIG, per germline (reference sequence). Trimming pared 5 bases from V and 5 bases from J, leaving 12 bases between. This CDR3 comprises 13 residues. Study results and caveats: Compared with controls, depressed patients showed more TRBV05-01 (Vbeta 5.1) usage in CD4+ T cells. Only three preselected Vbeta families were compared in sequencing. Private clones made up every subject's top five TRBV05-01 clones. Generalizability is limited by the comparatively small study sample.

Blood, about 30 ml, was drawn into EDTA tubes. TCRdb's copy holds only in-frame clones and misses some; the assay was immunoSEQ multiplex PCR. The sample records more than 10,000 clones, 80% to 95% being singletons. Details on this clone: Its matching antigen is unknown.

This sequence joins TRBV30 and TRBJ2-2, with D perhaps being TRBD1 or TRBD2 (6 bases each). Sequencing was done on a sample of CD4+ T cells from PBMCs. The TCR originated in a man in his thirties or forties with major depressive disorder. CDR3 coding DNA: TGTGCCTGGGAAAGGGGGGTGACCGGGGAGCTGTTTTTT. This translates into CAWERGVTGELFF.